Each of the 18 T cell receptor beta chains below was sequenced from the same sample in a study of blood T cell repertoires in COVID-19. Using immunoSEQ multiplex PCR, the repertoire was profiled, and TCRdb retains in-frame clones only, with some absent. The profile covers about 80,000 clones, with 88% appearing a single time and approximately 6.7% taken by the ten largest. The specimen sequenced was peripheral blood. Every receptor here comes from an elderly woman with acute or convalescent COVID-19.

This chain's CDR3 is CASSKDADNSPLHF. The DNA of the CDR3 is TGTGCCAGCAGCAAGGATGCGGATAATTCACCCCTCCACTTT. This chain joins TRBV11-2 and TRBJ1-6; D is ambiguous. Germline CDR1 reads SGHAT; CDR2 reads FQNNGV. The CDR3 spans 14 residues. Trimming removed 5 bases at V and 5 bases at J, with 10 bases between.

Concerning this clone itself: The sample holds other DNA sequences that translate to the same CDR3. This chain links TRBV7-3 with TRBJ2-1; 12 bases line up with TRBD2. CDR3 size: 14 residues. CDR1 is SGHTA, CDR2 FQGTGA, per germline. Trimming at V came to 5 bases and at J to 10 bases, leaving 6 bases not matched to a gene. CDR3 sequence reads: CASSPSGGAREQFF. The CDR3 DNA is TGTGCCAGCAGCCCTAGCGGGGGGGCCAGGGAGCAGTTCTTC.

The chain links TRBV19 to TRBJ2-3; D possibly corresponds to TRBD2 (5 bases). The CDR3 has 12 residues. Germline CDR1 is LNHDA and CDR2 is SQIVND (reference sequence). V lost 3 bases, J lost 8 bases, and 9 bases lay in between. CDR3 amino acids: CASSILAGTQYF. Written as DNA, the CDR3 is TGTGCCAGTAGTATTCTAGCTGGTACGCAGTATTTT.

V is TRBV6-5 and J is TRBJ1-3; tentatively, D is TRBD1 (6 bases). Between the trimmed V and J ends, which lost 0 bases and 0 bases, there was a span of 6 bases. CDR3 length equals 15 residues. Per the germline V gene, CDR1 is MNHEY and CDR2 is SVGAGI. The CDR3 nucleotides read TGTGCCAGCAGTTACTCAGGGGGCTCTGGAAACACCATATATTTT. This encodes CASSYSGGSGNTIYF.

The chain links TRBV5-4 to TRBJ1-2; tentatively, D is TRBD1 (5 bases). The CDR3 length is 15 residues. Trimming pared 0 bases from V and 6 bases from J, leaving 15 bases between. The germline V gene encodes CDR1 SGHNT and CDR2 YYREEE (reference sequence). CDR3 amino acids: CASSLDRQGNDGYTF. The CDR3 DNA sequence: TGTGCCAGCAGCTTGGACCGGCAGGGAAATGATGGCTACACCTTC.

The chain is built from TRBV7-3 and TRBJ1-4; tentatively, D is TRBD1 (6 bases). Germline lookup yields CDR1 SGHTA and CDR2 FQGTGA. The CDR3 covers 15 residues. V was trimmed by 6 bases and J by 8 bases, leaving 19 bases between them. CDR3 nucleotide sequence: TGTGCCAGCAGACCCACAGGGAGTAAAAACGAAAAACTGTTTTTT. Protein sequence: CASRPTGSKNEKLFF.

V gene TRBV2 combines with J gene TRBJ1-1, with TRBD1 matching over 7 bases. This CDR3 region has 13 residues. Germline loops: CDR1 SNHLY, CDR2 FYNNEI. The V segment lost 8 bases and the J segment 5 bases; nucleotides outside the gene matches: 8. This CDR3 reads CASSRAGGTEAFF. The DNA of the CDR3 is TGTGCCAGCTCGAGAGCAGGGGGGACTGAAGCTTTCTTT. The whole variable domain, remainder taken from reference TRBV2 and TRBJ1-1, is EPEVTQTPSHQVTQMGQEVILRCVPISNHLYFYWYRQILGQKVEFLVSFYNNEISEKSEIFDDQFSVERPDGSNFTLKIRSTKLEDSAMYFCASSRAGGTEAFFGQGTRLTVV.

The chain uses TRBV9 and TRBJ1-1; 7 bases align to TRBD1. The ends lost 2 bases at V and 3 bases at J; junction bases unmatched: 7. Germline CDR1 SGDLS, CDR2 YYNGEE. The CDR3 sequence is 15 residues long. CDR3 amino acids: CASSVQTGSDTEAFF. CDR3 bases: TGTGCCAGCAGCGTCCAGACAGGGAGTGACACTGAAGCTTTCTTT.

The chain is built from TRBV9 and TRBJ2-3, with 8 bases that match TRBD2. This CDR3 is built from 16 residues. V lost 0 bases, J lost 4 bases, and 7 bases stayed unmatched. Per germline, CDR1 SGDLS and CDR2 YYNGEE. The CDR3 is CASSVEAGGAPDTQYF. The DNA for the CDR3 is TGTGCCAGCAGCGTAGAGGCCGGGGGGGCCCCAGATACGCAGTATTTT.

For the CDR3, the DNA is TGTGCCAGCAGTGTGGATGGGACTGACCGCTACGAGCAGTACTTC. Amino acids: CASSVDGTDRYEQYF. The chain employs TRBV2 and TRBJ2-7; tentative D call: TRBD2 (6 bases). CDR1 is SNHLY, CDR2 FYNNEI, per germline. V lost 4 bases and J 3 bases, leaving 16 bases between the germline ends. The CDR3 has 15 amino acids.

This clone was seen a single time. The J gene is TRBJ1-1, the V gene TRBV6-2 or TRBV6-3; D call uncertain. CDR3 length equals 12 residues. Deletions cut 5 bases from V and 12 bases from J, with 16 bases between. Germline V gene data show CDR1 as MNHEY and CDR2 as SVGEGT. CDR3 in DNA: TGTGCCAGCAGTGGGCATATGTTGGATTCTTTCTTT. Translated, it gives CASSGHMLDSFF.

The chain carries TRBV27 and TRBJ2-7, with 10 bases matching TRBD2. With V trimmed by 7 bases and J by 4 bases, 4 bases remained unmatched. CDR1 MNHEY and CDR2 SMNVEV come from the germline V gene (reference sequence). There are 13 residues in the CDR3. The CDR3 coding sequence is TGTGCCAGCACGGGACTAGCGTGGTACGAGCAGTACTTC. Its protein is CASTGLAWYEQYF.

The chain recombines TRBV21-1 with TRBJ1-6; TRBD1, the table's D call, was not compared with the DNA. TRBV21-1 is shown as a pseudogene. CDR3 length: 16 amino acids. CDR3 residues: CASSKAPYSGDSPLHF. CDR3 coding DNA: TGTGCCAGCAGCAAAGCTCCCTATTCAGGCGATTCACCCCTCCACTTT.

V is TRBV21-1 and J is TRBJ2-3; no DNA check was done on the table's D call, TRBD1. TRBV21-1 is marked as a pseudogene. The CDR3 has 16 amino acids. The CDR3 nucleotides are TGTGCCAGCAGCAAAGCGCACAGCCGGTTGTTGGATACGCAGTATTTT. It codes for CASSKAHSRLLDTQYF.

The genes are TRBV5-1 and TRBJ2-1, with D hard to call. The CDR3 spans 13 residues. Per germline, CDR1 SGHRS and CDR2 YFSETQ. V lost 4 bases and J 4 bases, leaving 9 bases between the germline ends. The chain's CDR3 is CASSPVVYNEQFF. The DNA of the CDR3 is TGCGCCAGCAGCCCGGTAGTTTACAATGAGCAGTTCTTC.

V is TRBV3-1 (or the pseudogene TRBV3-2) and J is TRBJ1-1; D remains ambiguous. V lost 4 bases, J lost 4 bases, and 10 bases lay in between. The CDR3 totals 13 residues. The germline gives CDR1 LGHDT, CDR2 YNNKEL (reference sequence). The CDR3 loop is CASSRQASTEAFF. The CDR3 DNA sequence: TGTGCCAGCAGCCGCCAAGCGAGCACTGAAGCTTTCTTT.

This clone was seen only once. The chain has TRBV28 and TRBJ2-1; maybe TRBD1 (6 bases). CDR3 length: 17 amino acids. Germline-derived CDR1 and CDR2 are MDHEN and SYDVKM. With 5 bases removed from V and 6 bases from J, the gap between germline ends came to 23 bases. The CDR3: CASSLTTTGRTFNEQFF. As DNA, the CDR3 is TGTGCCAGCAGTCTTACCACGACAGGACGAACCTTCAATGAGCAGTTCTTC.

The V call is TRBV10-3, the J call TRBJ1-2; D gene unclear. Germline loops: CDR1 ENHRY, CDR2 SYGVKD. V lost 2 bases and J 8 bases, leaving 15 bases between the germline ends. The CDR3 consists of 14 residues. The CDR3 bases are TGTGCCATCAGTGAGCGGGAAAGGGTGTACGGCTACACCTTC. Translation: CAISERERVYGYTF.